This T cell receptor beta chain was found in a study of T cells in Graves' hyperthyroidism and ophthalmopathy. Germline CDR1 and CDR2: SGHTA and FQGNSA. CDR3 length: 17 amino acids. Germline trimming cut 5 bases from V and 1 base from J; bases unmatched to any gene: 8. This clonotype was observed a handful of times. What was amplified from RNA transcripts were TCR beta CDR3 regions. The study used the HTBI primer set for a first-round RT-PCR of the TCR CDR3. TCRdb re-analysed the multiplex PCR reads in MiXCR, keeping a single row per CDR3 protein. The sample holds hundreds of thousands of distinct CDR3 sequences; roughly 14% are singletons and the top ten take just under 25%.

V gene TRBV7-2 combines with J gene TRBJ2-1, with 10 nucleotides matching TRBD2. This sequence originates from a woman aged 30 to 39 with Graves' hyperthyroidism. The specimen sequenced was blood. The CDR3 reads CASSLRLAGASYNEQFF. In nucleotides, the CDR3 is TGTGCCAGCAGCCTTCGGCTAGCGGGAGCTTCCTACAATGAGCAGTTCTTC. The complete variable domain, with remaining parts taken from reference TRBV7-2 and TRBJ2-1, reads GAGVSQSPSNKVTEKGKDVELRCDPISGHTALYWYRQSLGQGLEFLIYFQGNSAPDKSGLPSDRFSAERTGGSVSTLTIQRTQQEDSAVYLCASSLRLAGASYNEQFFGPGTRLTVL.